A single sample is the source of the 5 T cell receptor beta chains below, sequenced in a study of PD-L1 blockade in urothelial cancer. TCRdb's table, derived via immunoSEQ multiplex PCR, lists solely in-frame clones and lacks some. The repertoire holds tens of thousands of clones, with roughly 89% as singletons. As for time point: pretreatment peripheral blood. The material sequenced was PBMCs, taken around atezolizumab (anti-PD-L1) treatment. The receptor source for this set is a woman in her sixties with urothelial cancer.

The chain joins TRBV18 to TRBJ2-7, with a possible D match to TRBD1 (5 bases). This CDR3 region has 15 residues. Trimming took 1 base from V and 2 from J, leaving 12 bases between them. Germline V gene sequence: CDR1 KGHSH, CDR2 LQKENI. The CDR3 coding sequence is TGTGCCAGCTCACCACGGGGCGGAGCCACCTACGAGCAGTACTTC. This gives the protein CASSPRGGATYEQYF. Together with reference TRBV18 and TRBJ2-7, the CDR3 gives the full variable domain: NAGVMQNPRHLVRRRGQEARLRCSPMKGHSHVYWYRQLPEEGLKFMVYLQKENIIDESGMPKERFSAEFPKEGPSILRIQQVVRGDSAAYFCASSPRGGATYEQYFGPGTRLTVT.

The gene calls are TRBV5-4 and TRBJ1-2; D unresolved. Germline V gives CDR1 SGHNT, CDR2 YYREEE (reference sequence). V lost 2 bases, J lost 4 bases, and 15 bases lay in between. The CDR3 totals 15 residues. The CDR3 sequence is CASSLKGMEGYGYTF. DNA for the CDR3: TGTGCCAGCAGCTTAAAGGGTATGGAGGGCTATGGCTACACCTTC.

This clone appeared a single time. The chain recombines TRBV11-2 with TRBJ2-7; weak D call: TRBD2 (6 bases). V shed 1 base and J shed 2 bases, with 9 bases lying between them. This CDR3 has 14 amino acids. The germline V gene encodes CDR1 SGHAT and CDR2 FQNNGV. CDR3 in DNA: TGTGCCAGCAGCTTAGCACTAGCAGCCTACGAGCAGTACTTC. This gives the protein CASSLALAAYEQYF.

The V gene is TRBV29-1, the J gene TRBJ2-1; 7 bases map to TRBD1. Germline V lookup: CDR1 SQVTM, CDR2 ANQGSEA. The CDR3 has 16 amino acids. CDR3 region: CSCPDTGDGVSHEQFF. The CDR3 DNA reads TGCAGTTGCCCGGACACAGGGGATGGTGTGTCGCATGAGCAGTTCTTC.

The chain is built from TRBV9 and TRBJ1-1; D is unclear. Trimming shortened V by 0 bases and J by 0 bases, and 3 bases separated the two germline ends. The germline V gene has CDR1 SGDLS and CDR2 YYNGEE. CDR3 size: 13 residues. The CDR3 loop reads CASSVDMNTEAFF. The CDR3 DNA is TGTGCCAGCAGCGTAGACATGAACACTGAAGCTTTCTTT.